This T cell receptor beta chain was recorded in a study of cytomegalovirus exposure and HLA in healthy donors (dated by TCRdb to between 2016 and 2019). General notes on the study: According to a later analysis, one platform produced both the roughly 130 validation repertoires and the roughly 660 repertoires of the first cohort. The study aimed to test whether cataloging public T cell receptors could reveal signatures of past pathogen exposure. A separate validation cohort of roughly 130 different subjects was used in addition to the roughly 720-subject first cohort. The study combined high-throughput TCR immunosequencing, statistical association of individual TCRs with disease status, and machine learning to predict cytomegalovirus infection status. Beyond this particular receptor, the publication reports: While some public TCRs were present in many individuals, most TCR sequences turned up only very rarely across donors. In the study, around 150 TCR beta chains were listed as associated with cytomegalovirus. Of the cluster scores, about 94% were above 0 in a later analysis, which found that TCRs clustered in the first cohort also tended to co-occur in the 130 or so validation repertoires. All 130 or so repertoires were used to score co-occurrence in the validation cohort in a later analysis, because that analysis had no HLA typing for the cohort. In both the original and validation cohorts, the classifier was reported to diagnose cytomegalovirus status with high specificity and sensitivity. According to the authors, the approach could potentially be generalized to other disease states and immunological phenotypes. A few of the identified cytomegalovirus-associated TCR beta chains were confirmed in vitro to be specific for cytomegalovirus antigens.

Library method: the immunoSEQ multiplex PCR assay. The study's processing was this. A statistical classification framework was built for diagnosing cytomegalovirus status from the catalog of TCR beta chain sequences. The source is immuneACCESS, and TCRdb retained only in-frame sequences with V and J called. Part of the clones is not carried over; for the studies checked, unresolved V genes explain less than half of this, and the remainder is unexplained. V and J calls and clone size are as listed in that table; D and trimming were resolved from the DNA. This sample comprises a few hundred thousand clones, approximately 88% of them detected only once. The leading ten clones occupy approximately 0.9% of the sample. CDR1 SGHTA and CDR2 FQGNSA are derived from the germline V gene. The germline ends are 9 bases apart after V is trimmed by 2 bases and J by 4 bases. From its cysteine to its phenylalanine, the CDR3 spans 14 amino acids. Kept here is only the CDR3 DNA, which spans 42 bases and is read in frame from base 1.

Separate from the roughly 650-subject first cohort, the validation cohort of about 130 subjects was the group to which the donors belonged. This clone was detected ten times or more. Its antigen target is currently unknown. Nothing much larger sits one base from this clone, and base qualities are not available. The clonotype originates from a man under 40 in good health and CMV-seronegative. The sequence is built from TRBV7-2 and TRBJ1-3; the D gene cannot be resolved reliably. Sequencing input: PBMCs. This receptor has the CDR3 CASSLPAAGNTIYF. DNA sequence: TGTGCCAGCAGCTTACCAGCGGCGGGAAACACCATATATTTT.